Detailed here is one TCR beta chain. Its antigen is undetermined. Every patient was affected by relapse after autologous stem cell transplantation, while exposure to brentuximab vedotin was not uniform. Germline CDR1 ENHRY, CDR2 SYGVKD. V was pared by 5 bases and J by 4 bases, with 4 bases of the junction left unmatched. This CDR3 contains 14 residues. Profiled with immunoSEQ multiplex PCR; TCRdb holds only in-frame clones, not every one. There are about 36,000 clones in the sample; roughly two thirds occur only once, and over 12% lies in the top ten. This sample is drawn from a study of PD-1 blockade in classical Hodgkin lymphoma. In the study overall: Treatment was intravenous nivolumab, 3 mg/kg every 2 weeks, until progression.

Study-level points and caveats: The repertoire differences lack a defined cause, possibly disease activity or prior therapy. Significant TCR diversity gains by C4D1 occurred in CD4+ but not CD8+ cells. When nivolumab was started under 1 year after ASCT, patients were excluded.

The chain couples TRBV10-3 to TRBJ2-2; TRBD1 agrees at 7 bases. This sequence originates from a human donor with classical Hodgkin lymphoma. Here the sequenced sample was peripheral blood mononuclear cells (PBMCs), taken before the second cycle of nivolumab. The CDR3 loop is CAISLTGFTGELFF. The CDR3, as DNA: TGTGCCATCAGTCTGACAGGGTTCACCGGGGAGCTGTTTTTT.